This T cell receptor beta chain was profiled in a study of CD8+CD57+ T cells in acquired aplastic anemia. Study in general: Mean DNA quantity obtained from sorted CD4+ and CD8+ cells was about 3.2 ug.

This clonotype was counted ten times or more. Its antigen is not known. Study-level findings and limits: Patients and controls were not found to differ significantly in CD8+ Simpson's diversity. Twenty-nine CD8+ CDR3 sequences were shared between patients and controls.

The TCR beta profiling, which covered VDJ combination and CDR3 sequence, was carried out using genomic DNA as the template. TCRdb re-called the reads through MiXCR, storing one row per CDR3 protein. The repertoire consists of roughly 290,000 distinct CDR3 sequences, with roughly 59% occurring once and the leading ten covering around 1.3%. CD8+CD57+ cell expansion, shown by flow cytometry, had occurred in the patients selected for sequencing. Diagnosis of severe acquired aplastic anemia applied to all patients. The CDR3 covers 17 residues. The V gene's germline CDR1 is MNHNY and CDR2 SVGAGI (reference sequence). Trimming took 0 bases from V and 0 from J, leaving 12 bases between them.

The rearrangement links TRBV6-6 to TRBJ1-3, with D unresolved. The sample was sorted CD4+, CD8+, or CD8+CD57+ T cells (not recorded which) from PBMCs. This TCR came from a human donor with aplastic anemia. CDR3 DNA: TGTGCCAGCAGTTACTCCGGTCAGAAGTTCTCTGGAAACACCATATATTTT. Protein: CASSYSGQKFSGNTIYF.